This entry lists 19 T cell receptor beta chains sequenced from one sample in a study of blood T cells in healthy people across ages. Next came a second PCR, run for about 6 to 12 cycles, which used a sample-barcoded 5' primer along with a J-beta primer mix. From the 5' RACE reads, TCRdb called clonotypes with MiXCR, one entry per CDR3 protein. The sample carries over 550,000 distinct CDR3 sequences, about 30% recorded once. What was sequenced was blood. Receptors were obtained from a woman aged 80 or over in good health.

V is TRBV7-2 and J is TRBJ2-3, with 7 nucleotides matching TRBD2. Germline CDR1 SGHTA, CDR2 FQGNSA. The CDR3 runs 14 residues. V was pared by 0 bases and J by 11 bases, with 8 bases of the junction left unmatched. DNA for the CDR3: TGTGCCAGCAGCTTAGCGCTCACGGGGGGACTGCAGTATTTT. Protein sequence: CASSLALTGGLQYF.

The rearrangement uses TRBV24-1 and TRBJ2-3, with TRBD2 as a possible D gene (6 bases). V was pared by 2 bases and J by 4 bases, with 12 bases between. The CDR3 length is 15 residues. Germline V CDR1 and CDR2: KGHDR, SFDVKD. In DNA form, the CDR3 reads TGTGCCACCAGTGATTCGCGCGGGAACGCAGATACGCAGTATTTT. It encodes CATSDSRGNADTQYF.

This clonotype was seen many times. The gene calls are TRBV6-2 or TRBV6-3 and TRBJ1-1, with D unclear. The CDR3 runs 17 residues. Trimming pared 0 bases from V and 0 bases from J, leaving 14 bases between. CDR1 is MNHEY and CDR2 is SVGEGT in the germline V gene. The CDR3 DNA reads as TGTGCCAGCAGTTACTCTGCGGGTTACCCCATGAACACTGAAGCTTTCTTT. Translating it yields CASSYSAGYPMNTEAFF.

The chain couples TRBV4-1 to TRBJ1-2; no firm D call. Germline CDR1 MGHRA, CDR2 YSYEKL. This CDR3 comprises 11 residues. The V end lost 4 bases, the J end lost 7 bases, and 7 bases lay between the germline ends. For the CDR3, the DNA is TGCGCCAGCAGCCGGGATGTTGGCTACACCTTC. Translation: CASSRDVGYTF.

This clonotype was counted many times. V is TRBV18 and J is TRBJ2-7; 9 positions match TRBD1. This CDR3 has 14 amino acids. The trim removed 1 base at V and 7 bases at J, leaving 5 bases unmatched. CDR1 and CDR2 (germline): KGHSH, LQKENI. The CDR3 here is CASSPLQGAREQYF. The DNA of the CDR3 is TGTGCCAGCTCACCACTACAGGGGGCGCGTGAGCAGTACTTC.

V gene TRBV5-6 combines with J gene TRBJ2-1; TRBD2 might be the D (6 bases). The ends were cut back, 2 bases at V and 9 bases at J, with 15 bases in the middle. The CDR3 totals 14 residues. Looked up from germline, CDR1 is SGHDT and CDR2 is YYEEEE. CDR3 loop: CASSFRDSLTEQFF. The CDR3 DNA is TGTGCCAGCAGCTTCCGGGACTCATTGACTGAGCAGTTCTTC.

With regard to this clonotype: A read error may account for a junction end that differs from germline. In nucleotides, the CDR3 is TGTGCCAGCAGCTTAAGGGAAAGATACTCACCCCTCAACTTT. This encodes CASSLRERYSPLNF. V and J are TRBV7-9 and TRBJ1-6; D is unresolved. This CDR3 has 14 amino acids. CDR1 is SEHNR and CDR2 is FQNEAQ in the germline V gene (reference sequence).

This clonotype came up many times. The J gene is TRBJ2-1, the V gene TRBV11-2; D unresolved. CDR3 length: 15 residues. V was trimmed by 3 bases and J by 2 bases, leaving 11 bases between them. Germline CDR1 SGHAT, CDR2 FQNNGV. The CDR3 is CASSFIRSTYNEQFF. The CDR3 coding sequence is TGTGCCAGCAGCTTCATCCGGTCGACCTACAATGAGCAGTTCTTC.

This clonotype showed up many times. The chain joins TRBV7-9 to TRBJ1-1; a possible D gene is TRBD1 (5 bases). The length of the CDR3 is 12 residues. V lost 4 bases, J lost 4 bases, and 7 bases lay in between. Germline CDR1 is SEHNR and CDR2 is FQNEAQ (reference sequence). The CDR3 nucleotides are TGTGCCAGCAGCTCTGGGGCCACTGAAGCTTTCTTT. Its protein is CASSSGATEAFF.

The table lists this clonotype with many counts. The chain is built from TRBV28 and TRBJ2-1, with 10 bases fitting TRBD1. Unmatched junction bases numbered 5, after V lost 6 bases and J lost 9 bases. The CDR3 is 13 residues long. Germline V gene data show CDR1 as MDHEN and CDR2 as SYDVKM. CDR3 sequence (DNA): TGTGCCAGCAGACAGACAGGGGGCTTTGAGCAGTTCTTC. Amino acid sequence: CASRQTGGFEQFF.

This clonotype occurred many times. The gene calls are TRBV4-1 and TRBJ2-7, with TRBD1 matching 9 bases. Germline values: CDR1 MGHRA, CDR2 YSYEKL. J lost 7 bases, V lost 3 bases, and 10 bases had no gene match. The CDR3 covers 15 residues. CDR3 sequence (DNA): TGCGCCAGCAGCCACCCGGGACAGGGATCGAGGGAGCAGTACTTC. It codes for CASSHPGQGSREQYF.

V usage is TRBV30 and J usage is TRBJ1-1; D ambiguous. Trimming removed 0 bases from V and 0 bases from J, with 5 bases in between. In germline, CDR1 is GTSNPN, CDR2 SVGIG (reference sequence). The CDR3 is 13 amino acids. The CDR3 nucleotides read TGTGCCTGGAGTGTAAACCTGAACACTGAAGCTTTCTTT. It yields the protein CAWSVNLNTEAFF.

This clonotype occurred a few times. The chain employs TRBV5-4 and TRBJ2-4; D is possibly TRBD2 (5 bases). The J call may be faulty, since TRBJ2-7 better matches the DNA end. The CDR3 length is 15 residues. CDR1 is SGHNT, CDR2 YYREEE, per germline (reference sequence). The CDR3 bases are TGTGCCAGCAGCTTGGGAGGGAGTAGGAGCGACGAGCAGTACTTC. As protein: CASSLGGSRSDEQYF.

The chain recombines TRBV5-6 with TRBJ1-6; D gene ambiguous. The CDR3 is made up of 12 amino acids. Germline CDR1 and CDR2: SGHDT and YYEEEE. The germline V and J ends were trimmed by 2 bases and 7 bases, with 4 bases remaining between them. The chain's CDR3 is CASSFGNSPLHF. In DNA, the CDR3 is TGTGCCAGCAGCTTCGGGAATTCACCCCTCCACTTT.

This clonotype was seen many times. This rearrangement joins TRBV5-1 to TRBJ2-3, with 9 bases fitting TRBD2. The germline V gene encodes CDR1 SGHRS and CDR2 YFSETQ. This CDR3 has 15 amino acids. After removal of 8 bases from V and 4 bases from J, the junction contained 11 bases not matched to a gene. The CDR3 loop reads CASGAGGGSADTQYF. CDR3 DNA: TGCGCCAGTGGAGCGGGGGGTGGAAGCGCAGATACGCAGTATTTT.

J is TRBJ1-1 and V is TRBV6-5, with a tentative D call TRBD1 (6 bases). In germline, CDR1 is MNHEY, CDR2 SVGAGI. This CDR3 contains 14 residues. V lost 2 bases to trimming and J lost 1 base, with 8 bases between them. As DNA, the CDR3 is TGTGCCAGCAGTTACGGGGGGGCGAACACTGAAGCTTTCTTT. Amino acids: CASSYGGANTEAFF.

This clonotype was observed many times. The rearrangement uses TRBV18 and TRBJ2-1; no firm D call. CDR3 length equals 12 residues. The germline CDR1 and CDR2 sequences are KGHSH and LQKENI. V lost 4 bases and J lost 5, with 6 bases in between. CDR3 DNA: TGTGCCAGCTCACGGCGGAACAATGAGCAGTTCTTC. It is translated as CASSRRNNEQFF. Variable domain in full (rest from reference TRBV18 and TRBJ2-1): NAGVMQNPRHLVRRRGQEARLRCSPMKGHSHVYWYRQLPEEGLKFMVYLQKENIIDESGMPKERFSAEFPKEGPSILRIQQVVRGDSAAYFCASSRRNNEQFFGPGTRLTVL.

This clonotype has a handful of counts. V usage is TRBV6-5 and J usage is TRBJ1-6; D is ambiguous. V was pared by 2 bases and J by 0 bases, with 8 bases between. CDR1 and CDR2 (germline): MNHEY, SVGAGI. The CDR3 is made up of 16 amino acids. This CDR3 reads CASSYKEGSYNSPLHF. As DNA, the CDR3 is TGTGCCAGCAGTTACAAAGAGGGCTCCTATAATTCACCCCTCCACTTT.

V and J are TRBV7-2 and TRBJ2-4; D remains unclear. The CDR3 has 11 amino acids. Germline V lookup: CDR1 SGHTA, CDR2 FQGNSA. V lost 1 base and J lost 9, with 4 bases in between. As DNA, the CDR3 is TGTGCCAGCAGCTTAGTGGGCATTCAGTACTTC. Its translation: CASSLVGIQYF. Supplemented by reference TRBV7-2 and TRBJ2-4, the full variable domain reads GAGVSQSPSNKVTEKGKDVELRCDPISGHTALYWYRQSLGQGLEFLIYFQGNSAPDKSGLPSDRFSAERTGGSVSTLTIQRTQQEDSAVYLCASSLVGIQYFGAGTRLSVL.